This TCR beta chain originates from a study of regulatory T cells in long-lasting Graves disease. Study outcomes and limitations: With 2,741 shared public clonotypes, persistent patients exceeded new patients, who shared more than 900.

Construction of the TCR beta libraries employed iRepertoire HTBI primers in conjunction with Arm-PCR of CDR3 regions. TCRdb fed the multiplex PCR reads into MiXCR, producing one record per CDR3 protein. The table lists around 500,000 distinct CDR3 sequences, approximately 13% of them singletons, with roughly 9.7% in the top ten. This sample's time point: newly diagnosed GD, antithyroid drugs for less than 3 months. Extracted RNA from PBMCs served as the source of the TCR library. American Thyroid Association guidelines defined how Graves' disease was diagnosed. Tubes containing EDTA received about 9.7 milliliters of drawn peripheral blood. This clonotype came up many times. What it binds is unknown. These records were also assigned to another study, of T cells in Graves' hyperthyroidism and ophthalmopathy. That paper states: The TCR CDR3 was amplified in a first-round RT-PCR using the HTBI primer set.

The sequence was collected from a young man with Graves disease. The sequences come from peripheral blood mononuclear cells (PBMCs), collected at new diagnosis, from a patient treated with antithyroid drugs.

Here the CDR3 DNA reads TGTGCCAGCAGCGCCGGGAGTTCAGATACGCAGTATTTT. Its protein product is CASSAGSSDTQYF. V is TRBV7-3 and J is TRBJ2-3; weak D call: TRBD2 (6 bases). V was pared by 5 bases and J by 4 bases, with 10 bases between. The CDR3 sequence is 13 residues long. CDR1 and CDR2 from the germline V gene are SGHTA and FQGTGA.